A selection of T cell receptor beta chains follows, all from one sample in a study of response to subunit inactivated influenza vaccine. TCRdb re-derived calls from the RT-PCR reads in MiXCR, one entry per CDR3 protein. The data hold about 700,000 distinct CDR3 sequences, with approximately 13% observed a single time. This material consisted of PBMCs from blood, taken 14 to 15 days before vaccination. The receptors here all came from a man between 45 and 60 years old who received an inactivated influenza vaccine. Both conserved end residues are part of each CDR3. D genes are given only for firm matches. Part of the rows lack a size; the others show once, few, many or a class for expanded clones.

V: TRBV7-9; size: few; J: TRBJ2-5; D: -; DNA: TGTGCCAGCAGCTTATTGGTGGGAGGCGGAGAGACCCAGTACTTC; CDR3: CASSLLVGGGETQYF
V: TRBV7-2; size: -; J: TRBJ2-2; D: TRBD2; DNA: TGTGCCAGCAGGGGGCGGGTAGCGGGACCTAACACCGGGGAGCTGTTTTTT; CDR3: CASRGRVAGPNTGELFF
V: TRBV3-1; size: -; J: TRBJ2-3; D: -; DNA: TGTGCCAGCAGCCTCCACCCTAGCACAGATACGCAGTATTTT; CDR3: CASSLHPSTDTQYF
V: TRBV6-2/TRBV6-3; size: once; J: TRBJ2-5; D: -; DNA: TGTGCCAGCAGTTATAGGGGCACCCTGCAAGAGACCCAGTACTTC; CDR3: CASSYRGTLQETQYF
V: TRBV28; size: few; J: TRBJ2-7; D: -; DNA: TGTGCCAGCAGTCCGCAGGGGTTTAAGGGAGGAACCGAGCAGTACTTC; CDR3: CASSPQGFKGGTEQYF
V: TRBV6-2/TRBV6-3; size: -; J: TRBJ2-1; D: -; DNA: TGTGCCAGCAGTTACTCAAGAGGGGCAGGGGCAGGATCTTCCTACAATGAGCAGTTCTTC; CDR3: CASSYSRGAGAGSSYNEQFF
V: TRBV12-3/TRBV12-4; size: many; J: TRBJ2-2; D: -; DNA: TGTGCCAGCAGTTTCCTCGGGGACACCGGGGAGCTGTTTTTT; CDR3: CASSFLGDTGELFF
V: TRBV5-1; size: few; J: TRBJ2-2; D: -; DNA: TGCGCCAGCAGCTTGGTCTCATTAGGGCCCGGGGAGCTGTTTTTT; CDR3: CASSLVSLGPGELFF
V: TRBV20-1; size: many; J: TRBJ1-3; D: -; DNA: TGCAGTGCTCCCGTCGGGGGCTCTGGAAACACCATATATTTT; CDR3: CSAPVGGSGNTIYF
V: TRBV3-1; size: -; J: TRBJ2-2; D: -; DNA: TGTGCCAGCACCCCCATTAGCCGGACCGGGGAGCTGTTTTTT; CDR3: CASTPISRTGELFF
V: TRBV12-3/TRBV12-4; size: -; J: TRBJ2-2; D: -; DNA: TGTGCCAGCAGTTTCGATGGGGGAAGCAGGGAGCTGTTTTTT; CDR3: CASSFDGGSRELFF
V: TRBV5-1; size: many; J: TRBJ2-3; D: TRBD1; DNA: TGCGCCAGCAGCCGGACAGGTAGCACAGATACGCAGTATTTT; CDR3: CASSRTGSTDTQYF
V: TRBV12-3/TRBV12-4; size: few; J: TRBJ1-1; D: TRBD1; DNA: TGTGCCAGCAGTACAGGGGGAAGGGGAGCTTTCTTT; CDR3: CASSTGGRGAFF
V: TRBV7-6; size: few; J: TRBJ2-7; D: TRBD2; DNA: TGTGCCAGCAGCTTATCATCTAGCGGGGGGCAGGAGCAGTACTTC; CDR3: CASSLSSSGGQEQYF
V: TRBV6-2/TRBV6-3; size: many; J: TRBJ2-4; D: -; DNA: TGTGCCAGCAGGCTACCTGGGGGTGACATTCAGTACTTC; CDR3: CASRLPGGDIQYF
V: TRBV29-1; size: many; J: TRBJ2-3; D: -; DNA: TGCAGCGTTGGGGTCAGCACAGATACGCAGTATTTT; CDR3: CSVGVSTDTQYF
V: TRBV2; size: few; J: TRBJ2-1; D: TRBD2; DNA: TGTGCCAGCAGTGAACGCGGGACTAGCGGTAACAATGAGCAGTTCTTC; CDR3: CASSERGTSGNNEQFF
V: TRBV27; size: -; J: TRBJ2-7; D: TRBD2; DNA: TGTGCCAGCGGCCTTGGGACTAGCTACGAGCAGTACTTC; CDR3: CASGLGTSYEQYF
V: TRBV6-5; size: few; J: TRBJ1-2; D: -; DNA: TGTGCCAGCAGTTACATGAGCGGCTATGGCTACACCTTC; CDR3: CASSYMSGYGYTF
V: TRBV6-1; size: -; J: TRBJ1-1; D: -; DNA: TGTGCCAGCAGTGCTGCCCGCCGAGGGTTGGGGACTGAAGCTTTCTTT; CDR3: CASSAARRGLGTEAFF
V: TRBV12-3/TRBV12-4; size: -; J: TRBJ2-3; D: -; DNA: TGTGCCAGCACCCGGACACCGTTTGGCACAGATACGCAGTATTTT; CDR3: CASTRTPFGTDTQYF
V: TRBV27; size: few; J: TRBJ2-7; D: TRBD1; DNA: TGTGCCAGCAGTCCTCGGACAGGGTTTTACGAGCAGTACTTC; CDR3: CASSPRTGFYEQYF
V: TRBV24-1; size: -; J: TRBJ2-3; D: TRBD2; DNA: TGTGCCACCAGTGACAGGACTAGCGGACTACGCACAGATACGCAGTATTTT; CDR3: CATSDRTSGLRTDTQYF
V: TRBV19; size: few; J: TRBJ1-5; D: -; DNA: TGTGCCAGTAGTCCATGGGGGGGTGTGTGGCAGCCCCAGCATTTT; CDR3: CASSPWGGVWQPQHF
V: TRBV2; size: -; J: TRBJ2-3; D: TRBD2; DNA: TGTGCCAGCACTCCGGGACTAGCGACAGATACGCAGTATTTT; CDR3: CASTPGLATDTQYF
V: TRBV3-1; size: few; J: TRBJ1-2; D: -; DNA: TGTGCCAGCAGCCGCGAATGGGATGGCTACACCTTC; CDR3: CASSREWDGYTF
V: TRBV20-1; size: -; J: TRBJ1-2; D: -; DNA: TGCAGTGCTAGAGAGGACAGTAACTATGGCTACACCTTC; CDR3: CSAREDSNYGYTF
V: TRBV5-1; size: few; J: TRBJ2-1; D: TRBD2; DNA: TGCGCCAGCAGCTTGGAACTAGCGACGGGATACAATGAGCAGTTCTTC; CDR3: CASSLELATGYNEQFF
V: TRBV20-1; size: few; J: TRBJ2-7; D: TRBD2; DNA: TGCAGTGCTAGTTCCGCGGGAGTGTACGAGCAGTACTTC; CDR3: CSASSAGVYEQYF
V: TRBV7-6; size: -; J: TRBJ2-3; D: -; DNA: TGTGCCAGCACACTGGGGGGCACAGATACGCAGTATTTT; CDR3: CASTLGGTDTQYF
V: TRBV10-3; size: few; J: TRBJ2-5; D: -; DNA: TGTGCCATCAGTGAGTCCAAGGTAGAAGCCCAGTACTTC; CDR3: CAISESKVEAQYF
V: TRBV28; size: few; J: TRBJ1-1; D: -; DNA: TGTGCCAGCAGTTCTATTTGGAGTCGTGGGTTGGGGATGAACACTGAAGCTTTCTTT; CDR3: CASSSIWSRGLGMNTEAFF
V: TRBV7-9; size: few; J: TRBJ2-5; D: -; DNA: TGTGCCAGCAGCCGGGACGGAAAAGAGACCCAGTACTTC; CDR3: CASSRDGKETQYF
V: TRBV20-1; size: -; J: TRBJ2-1; D: TRBD2; DNA: TGCAGCGTTAGCGGGAGTGGGTACAATGAGCAGTTCTTC; CDR3: CSVSGSGYNEQFF
V: TRBV5-5; size: few; J: TRBJ2-3; D: -; DNA: TGTGCCAGCAGACTGTGGGAGGTCGGCACAGATACGCAGTATTTT; CDR3: CASRLWEVGTDTQYF
V: TRBV29-1; size: -; J: TRBJ1-3; D: -; DNA: TGCAGCGTTGACGGGGGCGCATCAGGAAACACCATATATTTT; CDR3: CSVDGGASGNTIYF
V: TRBV28; size: many; J: TRBJ2-3; D: TRBD2; DNA: TGTGCCAGCAGTTTGAGGCATGGCGGGAGTCTTCGCACAGATACGCAGTATTTT; CDR3: CASSLRHGGSLRTDTQYF
V: TRBV29-1; size: few; J: TRBJ2-1; D: -; DNA: TGCAGCGTCACGCCGGGACAAAACAATGAGCAGTTCTTC; CDR3: CSVTPGQNNEQFF
V: TRBV2; size: few; J: TRBJ2-7; D: -; DNA: TGTGCCAGCAGTCAAGAGGTCAACTCCTACGAGCAGTACTTC; CDR3: CASSQEVNSYEQYF
V: TRBV28; size: medium-sized; J: TRBJ2-1; D: TRBD1; DNA: TGTGCCAGCCAGGCCGGGACAGGGGCCGAGAATGAGCAGTTCTTC; CDR3: CASQAGTGAENEQFF